This passage covers 23 T cell receptor beta chains from one sample sequenced in a study of cytomegalovirus exposure and HLA in healthy donors. With 60 Vbeta and 13 Jbeta primers, the PCR was carried out. TCRdb keeps only in-frame clones here, not all; method: immunoSEQ multiplex PCR. The table shows about 170,000 clones, with roughly 84% occurring only once. The sample was PBMCs. These receptors were taken from a man younger than 45 in good health and CMV-seropositive.

The genes are TRBV7-6 and TRBJ1-1; possible D gene TRBD1, 5 bases. The V end was cut by 3 bases, the J end by 5 bases, with 13 bases between. The CDR3 runs to 14 residues. Germline CDR1 SGHVS, CDR2 FNYEAQ. The CDR3 nucleotides read TGTGCCAGCAGCTTGGGGCAGGGAAGTACTGAAGCTTTCTTT. This translates into CASSLGQGSTEAFF.

This chain connects TRBV2 to TRBJ2-3, with 15 nucleotides matching TRBD2. Germline-derived CDR1 and CDR2 are SNHLY and FYNNEI. The CDR3 covers 16 residues. V shed 6 bases and J 3 bases; nucleotides not matched to a gene: 4. The CDR3 sequence is CASRAGLAGGTDTQYF. Written as DNA, the CDR3 is TGTGCCAGCAGGGCCGGACTAGCGGGAGGGACAGATACGCAGTATTTT.

This chain's CDR3 is CATFDRRFYNEQFF. The CDR3 coding sequence is TGTGCCACCTTTGACAGGAGGTTTTACAATGAGCAGTTCTTC. The J gene is TRBJ2-1, the V gene TRBV6-1; D is perhaps TRBD1 (6 bases). Deletions cut 10 bases from V and 4 bases from J, with 17 bases between. Germline V lookup: CDR1 MNHNS, CDR2 SASEGT. This CDR3 contains 14 residues.

This clone was observed a single time. This chain uses TRBV23-1 with TRBJ2-6; possibly TRBD1 for D (6 bases). TRBV23-1 carries the ORF label, with uncertain function. This CDR3 is built from 14 residues. V lost 7 bases, J lost 2 bases, and 9 bases lay in between. In DNA, the CDR3 is TGCGCCAGCATGTCAGGGGCTGGGGCCAACGTCCTGACTTTC. Protein product: CASMSGAGANVLTF.

In DNA, the CDR3 is TGTGCCAGCAGCTTAGGGAGCGGGAGGGCCACCGGGGAGCTGTTTTTT. Translated: CASSLGSGRATGELFF. The rearrangement joins TRBV7-3 to TRBJ2-2; 10 bases line up with TRBD2. V lost 2 bases and J lost 4; bases outside the gene matches: 4. CDR1 is SGHTA and CDR2 is FQGTGA in the germline V gene. The CDR3 contains 16 residues.

Note on this clone: The same CDR3 is also encoded by other DNA sequences in this sample. This rearrangement joins TRBV18 to TRBJ2-5; D possibly corresponds to TRBD1 (6 bases). CDR1 is KGHSH and CDR2 is LQKENI in the germline V gene. V lost 0 bases and J lost 5, with 10 bases in between. This CDR3 contains 14 residues. DNA of the CDR3: TGTGCCAGCTCACCACCGACAGGAAGGGAGACCCAGTACTTC. As protein: CASSPPTGRETQYF.

This chain links TRBV29-1 with TRBJ2-7, with 7 positions matching TRBD2. The V and J ends lost 8 bases and 3 bases, in that order; junction bases with no gene match: 16. Germline values: CDR1 SQVTM, CDR2 ANQGSEA. The CDR3 is 15 amino acids. CDR3 coding DNA: TGCAGCACCATAACGTTAAGCGGGACCTACTACGAGCAGTACTTC. Amino acid sequence: CSTITLSGTYYEQYF.

The chain links TRBV7-9 to TRBJ2-5, with a weak D call TRBD2 (6 bases). V was shortened by 4 bases and J by 5 bases, with 17 bases between the two germline ends. The germline V gene has CDR1 SEHNR and CDR2 FQNEAQ (reference sequence). The CDR3 has 15 amino acids. Here the CDR3 DNA reads TGTGCCAGCAGCTCTCCGGGGGAGGCCGCGGAGACCCAGTACTTC. This codes for CASSSPGEAAETQYF.

This rearrangement joins TRBV6-6 to TRBJ1-3; 8 bases fit TRBD1. The CDR3 consists of 15 residues. V lost 4 bases and J lost 8; bases outside the gene matches: 10. Per the germline V gene, CDR1 is MNHNY and CDR2 is SVGAGI (reference sequence). This CDR3 reads CASSWDPGGEDTIYF. CDR3 nucleotides: TGTGCCAGCAGTTGGGACCCAGGGGGCGAGGACACCATATATTTT.

The gene calls are TRBV7-8 and TRBJ2-1; 13 positions match TRBD2. Per germline, CDR1 SGHVS and CDR2 FQNEAQ. This CDR3 contains 16 residues. The ends lost 3 bases at V and 8 bases at J; junction bases unmatched: 7. The CDR3 sequence: CASSLRLAGGRDEQFF. CDR3 bases: TGTGCCAGCAGCTTGCGACTAGCGGGAGGCCGGGATGAGCAGTTCTTC. Full variable domain (rest looked up from reference TRBV7-8 and TRBJ2-1): GAGVSQSPRYKVAKRGQDVALRCDPISGHVSLFWYQQALGQGPEFLTYFQNEAQLDKSGLPSDRFFAERPEGSVSTLKIQRTQQEDSAVYLCASSLRLAGGRDEQFFGPGTRLTVL.

The J gene is TRBJ1-2, the V gene TRBV19; D not resolved. Germline V CDR1 and CDR2: LNHDA, SQIVND (reference sequence). The CDR3 sequence is 14 residues long. V was shortened by 1 base and J by 6 bases, with 12 bases between the two germline ends. This CDR3 reads CASSIGSHPDGYTF. The CDR3 DNA reads TGTGCCAGTAGTATAGGGTCTCATCCGGATGGCTACACCTTC.

This clone was picked up one time. The V call is TRBV19, the J call TRBJ2-1; TRBD2 matches 12 bases. CDR3 length equals 14 residues. The V gene's germline CDR1 is LNHDA and CDR2 SQIVND (reference sequence). With V trimmed by 9 bases and J by 9 bases, 9 bases remained unmatched. CDR3 loop: CASIGLAGTGEQFF. In nucleotides, the CDR3 is TGTGCCAGCATAGGACTAGCGGGAACCGGTGAGCAGTTCTTC.

The sample holds one count of this clone. The CDR3: CASSEAGAVYNEQFF. CDR3 in DNA: TGTGCCAGCAGCGAAGCGGGAGCGGTCTACAATGAGCAGTTCTTC. The chain joins TRBV9 to TRBJ2-1, with 8 bases lining up with TRBD2. Unmatched junction bases numbered 5, after V lost 3 bases and J lost 3 bases. The CDR3 is 15 amino acids. Germline V gene lookup returns CDR1 SGDLS and CDR2 YYNGEE.

CDR3 DNA sequence: TGTGCCAGCAGTCGTACCCACACCCTACTAGCGGATGCGAACACCGGGGAGCTGTTTTTT. Translated, it gives CASSRTHTLLADANTGELFF. This chain uses TRBV5-4 with TRBJ2-2; 8 bases map to TRBD2. Trimming removed 5 bases from V and 0 bases from J; junction bases left unmatched: 18. The CDR3 consists of 20 residues. Germline loops: CDR1 SGHNT, CDR2 YYREEE (reference sequence).

V usage is TRBV18 and J usage is TRBJ2-7, with TRBD1 as a possible D gene (6 bases). The V gene lost 6 bases and the J gene lost 1 base, with 16 bases spanning the gap. Germline V gene data show CDR1 as KGHSH and CDR2 as LQKENI. The CDR3 length is 15 residues. The CDR3 is CASSQAGVRSYEQYF. The CDR3 DNA sequence: TGTGCCAGCTCGCAAGCAGGGGTTAGGTCCTACGAGCAGTACTTC.

V usage is TRBV7-2 and J usage is TRBJ2-2; D remains ambiguous. The V gene lost 1 base and the J gene lost 5 bases, with 14 bases spanning the gap. From germline, CDR1 is SGHTA and CDR2 FQGNSA. This CDR3 contains 16 residues. CDR3 DNA sequence: TGTGCCAGCAGCTTAGTTTCCGGAGCCCAAACCGGGGAGCTGTTTTTT. As protein: CASSLVSGAQTGELFF.

The gene calls are TRBV6-5 and TRBJ2-2, with TRBD1 identical over 7 bases. Per the germline V gene, CDR1 is MNHEY and CDR2 is SVGAGI. Losses at the gene ends were 3 bases for V and 1 base for J; bases not matched to a gene: 2. This CDR3 has 15 residues. The CDR3 here is CASSYDRVNTGELFF. Written as DNA, the CDR3 is TGTGCCAGCAGTTATGACAGGGTGAACACCGGGGAGCTGTTTTTT.

The chain is built from TRBV30 and TRBJ2-1, with 9 bases that match TRBD2. The CDR3 runs 17 residues. Trimming took 1 base from V and 1 from J; bases not matched to a gene: 8. From germline, CDR1 is GTSNPN and CDR2 SVGIG (reference sequence). CDR3 protein: CAWSELAGVQSYNEQFF. CDR3 DNA sequence: TGTGCCTGGAGTGAATTAGCGGGAGTACAGTCCTACAATGAGCAGTTCTTC.

The V call is TRBV19, the J call TRBJ1-5, with unresolved D. There are 16 residues in the CDR3. With 3 bases removed from V and 0 bases from J, the gap between germline ends came to 12 bases. CDR1 and CDR2 (germline): LNHDA, SQIVND (reference sequence). Written as DNA, the CDR3 is TGTGCCAGTAGTATTCCCAACAGCTATAGCAATCAGCCCCAGCATTTT. Protein product: CASSIPNSYSNQPQHF.

This clone was seen a handful of times. The chain couples TRBV5-5 to TRBJ1-3, with D unresolved. Trimming left V 1 base short and J 7 bases short, with 12 bases between. Germline CDR1 reads SGHKS; CDR2 reads YYEKEE (reference sequence). This CDR3 is 14 amino acids long. The CDR3 spells CASSLQTPENTIYF. The DNA of the CDR3 is TGTGCCAGCAGCTTGCAGACGCCGGAGAACACCATATATTTT.

This clone was counted only a few times. This chain links TRBV6-1 with TRBJ1-1; D not certain. CDR3 size: 13 residues. Germline V lookup: CDR1 MNHNS, CDR2 SASEGT. V shed 8 bases and J shed 6 bases, with 16 bases lying between them. CDR3 in amino acids: CASLRSSVAEAFF. In DNA form, the CDR3 reads TGTGCCAGCTTGCGGTCGTCAGTCGCTGAAGCTTTCTTT.

The V gene is TRBV2, the J gene TRBJ1-2; D remains unclear. This CDR3 comprises 16 residues. In germline, CDR1 is SNHLY, CDR2 FYNNEI. V lost 2 bases to trimming and J lost 8 bases, with 21 bases between them. The CDR3 DNA reads TGTGCCAGCAGTGAAAGTGGGCCAGGATCTGCCTGGGGCTACACCTTC. Translating it yields CASSESGPGSAWGYTF. Drawing the rest from reference TRBV2 and TRBJ1-2, the complete variable domain is EPEVTQTPSHQVTQMGQEVILRCVPISNHLYFYWYRQILGQKVEFLVSFYNNEISEKSEIFDDQFSVERPDGSNFTLKIRSTKLEDSAMYFCASSESGPGSAWGYTFGSGTRLTVV.

The V and J genes are TRBV5-1 and TRBJ1-2, with D maybe TRBD1 (6 bases). Germline assignment: CDR1 SGHRS and CDR2 YFSETQ. The germline V and J ends were trimmed by 3 bases and 0 bases, with 15 bases remaining between them. CDR3 size: 16 residues. This chain's CDR3 is CASSSAGTTANYGYTF. CDR3 DNA sequence: TGCGCCAGCAGCTCCGCCGGGACAACCGCTAACTATGGCTACACCTTC.